Listed here are 4 T cell receptor beta chains from one sample, sequenced in a study of radiation and T cells in renal cell carcinoma. Time point indicated: baseline pretreatment blood. As for treatment: 15 Gy SBRT to primary tumor, nephrectomy 4 weeks later. TCRdb keeps only in-frame clones here, not all; method: immunoSEQ multiplex PCR. Of 130,000 or so clones listed, roughly 85% are singletons. The sequencing used blood, collected from a patient whose treatment included radiotherapy and nephrectomy. These TCRs come from a woman between 45 and 60 years old with renal cell carcinoma.

This chain uses TRBV5-1 with TRBJ2-7, with D possibly TRBD2 on 5 matching bases. V was cut by 4 bases and J by 5 bases, with 16 bases left in between. The length of the CDR3 is 14 residues. From germline, CDR1 is SGHRS and CDR2 YFSETQ. This chain's CDR3 is CASSPTNLGDEQYF. In DNA, the CDR3 is TGCGCCAGCAGCCCGACTAACCTTGGCGACGAGCAGTACTTC.

This chain links TRBV6-5 with TRBJ1-2; D ambiguous. This CDR3 has 12 residues. Germline lookup yields CDR1 MNHEY and CDR2 SVGAGI. V lost 6 bases, J lost 4 bases, and 9 bases lay in between. CDR3 sequence reads: CASSNAGYGYTF. The CDR3 DNA reads as TGTGCCAGCAGCAACGCAGGCTATGGCTACACCTTC.

The rearrangement joins TRBV2 to TRBJ2-5, with a possible D match to TRBD1 (7 bases). Germline CDR1 and CDR2: SNHLY and FYNNEI. This CDR3 has 14 residues. V was clipped by 8 bases and J by 2 bases, with 15 bases between them. In DNA, the CDR3 is TGTGCCAGCTTACTGACAGGGACTCAAGAGACCCAGTACTTC. This codes for CASLLTGTQETQYF.

In its sample, this clone was seen a few times. V gene TRBV7-9 combines with J gene TRBJ2-7; 7 bases align to TRBD1. Trimming removed 6 bases from V and 3 bases from J; junction bases left unmatched: 5. CDR1 is SEHNR and CDR2 is FQNEAQ in the germline V gene (reference sequence). The CDR3 has 13 residues. CDR3 nucleotide sequence: TGTGCCAGCAGTCGGGACAGATTCTACGAGCAGTACTTC. Translated, it gives CASSRDRFYEQYF.